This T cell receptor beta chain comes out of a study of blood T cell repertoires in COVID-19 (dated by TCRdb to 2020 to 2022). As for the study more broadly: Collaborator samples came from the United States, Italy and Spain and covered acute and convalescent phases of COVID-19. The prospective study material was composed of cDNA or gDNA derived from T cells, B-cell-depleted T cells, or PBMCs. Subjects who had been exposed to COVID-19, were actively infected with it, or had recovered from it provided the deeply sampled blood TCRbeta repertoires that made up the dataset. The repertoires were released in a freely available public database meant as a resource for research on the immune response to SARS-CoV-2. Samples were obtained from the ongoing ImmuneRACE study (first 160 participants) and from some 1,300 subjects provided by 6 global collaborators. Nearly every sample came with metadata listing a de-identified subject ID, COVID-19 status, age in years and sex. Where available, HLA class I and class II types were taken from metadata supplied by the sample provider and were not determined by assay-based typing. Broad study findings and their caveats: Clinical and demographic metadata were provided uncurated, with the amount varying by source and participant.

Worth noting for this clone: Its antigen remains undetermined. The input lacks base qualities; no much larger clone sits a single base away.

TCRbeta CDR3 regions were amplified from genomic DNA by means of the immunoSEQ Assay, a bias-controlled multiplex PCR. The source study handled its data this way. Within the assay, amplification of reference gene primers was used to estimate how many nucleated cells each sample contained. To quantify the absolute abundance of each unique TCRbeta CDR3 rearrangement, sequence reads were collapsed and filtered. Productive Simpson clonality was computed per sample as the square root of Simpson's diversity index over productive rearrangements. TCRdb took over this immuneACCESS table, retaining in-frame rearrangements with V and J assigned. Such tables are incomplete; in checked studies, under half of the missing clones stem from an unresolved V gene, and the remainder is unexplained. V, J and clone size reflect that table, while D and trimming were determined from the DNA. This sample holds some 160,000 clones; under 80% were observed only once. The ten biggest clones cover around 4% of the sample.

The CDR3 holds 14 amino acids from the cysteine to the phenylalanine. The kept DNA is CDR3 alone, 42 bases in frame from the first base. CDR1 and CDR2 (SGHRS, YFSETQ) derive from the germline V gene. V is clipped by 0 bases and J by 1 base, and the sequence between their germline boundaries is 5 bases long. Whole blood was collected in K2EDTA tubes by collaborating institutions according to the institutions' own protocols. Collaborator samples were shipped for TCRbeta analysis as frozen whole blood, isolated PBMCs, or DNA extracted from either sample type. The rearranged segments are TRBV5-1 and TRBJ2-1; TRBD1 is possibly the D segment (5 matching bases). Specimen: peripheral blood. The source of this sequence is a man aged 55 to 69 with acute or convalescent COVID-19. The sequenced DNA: TGCGCCAGCAGCTTGGGGACATCCTACAATGAGCAGTTCTTC. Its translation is CASSLGTSYNEQFF.